The rows below give T cell receptor beta chains drawn from one sample of a study of shared T cell receptors in the human thymus. Sequencing used immunoSEQ multiplex PCR; TCRdb keeps in-frame clones, though not all of them. The table lists 540,000 or so clones, around 82% of them singletons. These same records also appear under a second study, on human thymus T cells.

The specimen sequenced was thymocytes. All receptors come from a boy younger than two with a congenital heart defect. CDR3s include the opening cysteine and the closing phenylalanine or tryptophan. A D gene is named only where the DNA matches it firmly. Only some rows state a clone size, as once, few, many or a class for expanded clones.

TRBJ1-5 - TRBV27 - CASSLGRAQPQHF TGTGCCAGCAGTTTAGGGAGGGCCCAGCCCCAGCATTTT
TRBJ2-2 TRBD2 TRBV10-3 - CAISDLAGGIGTGELFF TGTGCCATCAGTGACCTAGCGGGAGGTATAGGCACCGGGGAGCTGTTTTTT
TRBJ2-7 - TRBV2 - CASSVGGRDYEQYF TGTGCCAGCAGTGTAGGGGGACGAGACTACGAGCAGTACTTC
TRBJ2-1 TRBD2 TRBV7-6 - CASSLAAGGTLGNEQFF TGTGCCAGCAGCTTAGCAGCGGGAGGTACCCTGGGGAATGAGCAGTTCTTC
TRBJ2-7 TRBD1 TRBV23-1 - CASPSVDRGTSYEQYF TGCGCCAGCCCTTCGGTAGACAGGGGGACTTCCTACGAGCAGTACTTC
TRBJ2-1 - TRBV5-1 - CASSREETGEDEQFF TGCGCCAGCAGCAGGGAAGAGACAGGCGAGGATGAGCAGTTCTTC
TRBJ1-1 - TRBV20-1 once CSAQRGTEAFF TGCAGTGCTCAACGGGGGACTGAAGCTTTCTTT
TRBJ1-4 - TRBV5-1 - CASSLEQAGNEKLFF TGCGCCAGCAGCTTGGAACAGGCCGGTAATGAAAAACTGTTTTTT
TRBJ1-4 - TRBV11-2 - CASSLEPGGEVEKLFF TGTGCCAGCAGCTTAGAGCCCGGGGGTGAGGTAGAAAAACTGTTTTTT
TRBJ2-3 TRBD2 TRBV7-2 - CASSATSGSFSDTQYF TGTGCCAGCAGCGCGACTAGCGGGAGTTTCTCAGATACGCAGTATTTT
TRBJ2-3 - TRBV5-6 - CASSLTGATDTQYF TGTGCCAGCAGCTTGACAGGAGCCACAGATACGCAGTATTTT
TRBJ1-2 - TRBV18 - CASSSGGAYGYTF TGTGCCAGCTCCTCTGGGGGCGCCTATGGCTACACCTTC
TRBJ1-1 - TRBV28 once CASSSAENTEAFF TGTGCCAGCAGTTCCGCAGAGAACACTGAAGCTTTCTTT
TRBJ1-5 - TRBV28 - CASSPAGGGGNQPQHF TGTGCCAGCAGTCCCGCGGGGGGGGGTGGGAATCAGCCCCAGCATTTT
TRBJ2-2 TRBD2 TRBV4-1 few CASSQGRGLASDTGELFF TGCGCCAGCAGCCAAGGAAGGGGACTAGCATCGGACACCGGGGAGCTGTTTTTT
TRBJ2-7 - TRBV10-1 - CASSEDPGDYEQYF TGCGCCAGCAGTGAGGATCCAGGGGACTACGAGCAGTATTTC
TRBJ2-1 TRBD2 TRBV30 - CAWSCLAGAYNEQFF TGTGCCTGGAGTTGTCTAGCGGGAGCCTACAATGAGCAGTTCTTC
TRBJ2-5 - TRBV5-4 - CASSLGAARTDEETQYF TGTGCCAGCAGCTTGGGGGCCGCTAGGACTGATGAAGAGACCCAGTACTTC
TRBJ2-7 TRBD2 TRBV5-5 once CASSSGLEEWGEQYF TGTGCCAGCAGCTCCGGACTAGAGGAATGGGGCGAGCAGTACTTC
TRBJ2-3 TRBD1 TRBV28 - CASSPMTGGKRDTQYF TGTGCCAGCAGTCCGATGACAGGGGGCAAGCGAGATACGCAGTATTTT
TRBJ1-2 - TRBV30 - CAWMPGNYTF TGTGCCTGGATGCCGGGAAACTACACCTTC
TRBJ1-5 - TRBV25-1 - CASSDSGGRPQHF TGTGCCAGCAGTGATTCGGGGGGCCGGCCCCAGCATTTT
TRBJ2-2 - TRBV30 - CAWSPILLSNAGELFF TGTGCCTGGAGCCCTATTCTCCTAAGTAATGCCGGGGAGCTGTTTTTT
TRBJ1-2 - TRBV29-1 - CSVRVRAGYTF TGCAGCGTGAGGGTTCGCGCCGGCTACACCTTC
TRBJ2-7 TRBD1 TRBV10-3 - CATGQDHYEQYF TGTGCCACGGGACAGGACCACTACGAGCAGTACTTC
TRBJ2-7 TRBD2 TRBV19 few CASSPSGSGRPHEQYF TGTGCCAGTAGTCCCTCCGGTAGCGGGAGGCCCCACGAGCAGTACTTC
TRBJ2-7 - TRBV27 once CASSLGGTDSYEQYF TGTGCCAGCAGTTTAGGGGGGACCGACTCCTACGAGCAGTACTTC
TRBJ2-5 - TRBV18 - CASSPPPGCGLETQYF TGTGCCAGCTCACCACCTCCAGGGTGTGGGCTAGAGACCCAGTACTTC
TRBJ2-1 - TRBV27 - CASSSTSLVGNEQFF TGTGCCAGCAGTTCTACTAGCCTAGTGGGGAATGAGCAGTTCTTC
TRBJ2-1 TRBD2 TRBV4-2 few CASTTFGTSGHNEQFF TGTGCCAGCACCACCTTCGGGACTAGCGGACATAATGAGCAGTTCTTC
TRBJ1-4 - TRBV2 once CASSVARDGGEKLFF TGTGCCAGCAGTGTAGCCCGCGACGGGGGAGAAAAACTGTTTTTT
TRBJ2-7 TRBD2 TRBV5-1 - CASSTSGSGLEQYF TGCGCCAGCAGCACTAGCGGGAGTGGCTTAGAGCAGTACTTC
TRBJ1-2 - TRBV6-5 - CASSYKQGSSYGYTF TGTGCCAGCAGTTACAAACAGGGATCCTCCTATGGCTACACCTTC
TRBJ1-2 - TRBV7-9 - CASSVGGGYGYTF TGTGCCAGCAGCGTAGGGGGGGGCTATGGCTACACCTTC